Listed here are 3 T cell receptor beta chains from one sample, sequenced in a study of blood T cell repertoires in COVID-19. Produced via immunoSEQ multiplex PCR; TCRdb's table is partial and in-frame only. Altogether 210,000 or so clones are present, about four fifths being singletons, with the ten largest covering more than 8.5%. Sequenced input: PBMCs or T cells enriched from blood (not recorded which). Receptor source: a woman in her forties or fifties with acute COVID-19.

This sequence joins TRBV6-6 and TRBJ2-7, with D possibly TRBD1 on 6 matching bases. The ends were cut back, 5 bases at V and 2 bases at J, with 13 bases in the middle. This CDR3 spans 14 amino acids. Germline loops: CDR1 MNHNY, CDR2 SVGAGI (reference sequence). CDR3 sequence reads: CASSTTGPTYEQYF. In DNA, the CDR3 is TGTGCCAGCAGTACGACAGGTCCGACCTACGAGCAGTACTTC.

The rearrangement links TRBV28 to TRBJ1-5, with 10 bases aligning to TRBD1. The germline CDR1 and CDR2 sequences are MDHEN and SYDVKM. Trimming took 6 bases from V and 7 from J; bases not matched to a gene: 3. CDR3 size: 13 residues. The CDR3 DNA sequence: TGTGCCAGCAGCGGACAGGGGGGACAGCCCCAGCATTTT. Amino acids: CASSGQGGQPQHF.

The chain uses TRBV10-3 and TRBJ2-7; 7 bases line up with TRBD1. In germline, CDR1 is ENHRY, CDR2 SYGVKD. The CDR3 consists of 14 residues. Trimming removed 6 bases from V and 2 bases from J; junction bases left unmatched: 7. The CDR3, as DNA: TGTGCCATCAGGGAGACAGGGACGACCTACGAGCAGTACTTC. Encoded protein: CAIRETGTTYEQYF.